This paragraph reports one TCR beta chain. Authors' processing steps: Scientists estimated how many nucleated cells there were by amplifying reference gene primers. Repertoires were generated with immunoSEQ multiplex PCR, while TCRdb's copy carries only in-frame clones and drops some. V, J and clone size were drawn from that table, and D and trimming were deduced from the DNA. The data show about 100,000 clones, 85% seen once. Losses at the gene ends were 4 bases for V and 8 bases for J; bases not matched to a gene: 16. Germline CDR1 reads MNHNS; CDR2 reads SASEGT. This CDR3 is 17 amino acids long. This sample was taken from a study of blood T cell repertoires in COVID-19. The wider study: The United States, Italy and Spain provided the acute and convalescent COVID-19 samples. PBMCs, B-cell-depleted T cells, or T cells were the source of the cDNA or gDNA that made up the material.

This sequence was found in a human donor in a cohort sampled during active COVID-19. This sequence joins TRBV6-1 and TRBJ2-4, with TRBD2 matching over 8 bases. Sequenced input: peripheral blood. CDR3 region: CASSGSPTGTRGDIQYF. In DNA, the CDR3 is TGTGCCAGCAGTGGTAGTCCCACCGGGACTAGGGGGGACATTCAGTACTTC.